Each of the 2 T cell receptor beta chains below was sequenced from the same sample in a study of prognosis after radiotherapy for stage I lung cancer. By two-round multiplex PCR, the TCR beta CDR3 was amplified from genomic DNA. The first round of PCR was done with primers that matched each TRBV and TRBJ gene. TCRdb ran MiXCR on the multiplex PCR reads and lists one entry per CDR3 protein. Of around 26,000 distinct CDR3 sequences listed, around 30% are singletons. This specimen was PBMCs, taken before or after stereotactic body radiation therapy (not recorded which). All receptors come from a donor over 45 with non-small cell lung cancer.

This clonotype showed up just a few times. A much larger clone sits a single nucleotide away, making a read error possible. The gene calls are TRBV6-1 and TRBJ2-7; D is perhaps TRBD1 (6 bases). Trimming cost V 10 bases and J 2 bases, with 18 bases left between them. CDR3 length: 14 amino acids. Germline-derived CDR1 and CDR2 are MNHNS and SASEGT. CDR3: CAITPSQGTYEQYF. The CDR3 coding sequence is TGTGCCATCACCCCCTCACAGGGCACCTACGAGCAGTACTTC.

Many counts were recorded for this clonotype. The J gene is TRBJ1-5, the V gene TRBV28; perhaps TRBD1 as D (6 bases). Germline CDR1 MDHEN, CDR2 SYDVKM. The CDR3 runs to 15 residues. Trimming shortened V by 3 bases and J by 3 bases, and 12 bases separated the two germline ends. The CDR3: CASSFQGPDNQPQHF. In nucleotides, the CDR3 is TGTGCCAGCAGTTTCCAGGGGCCAGACAATCAGCCCCAGCATTTT.